A single sample is the source of the 3 T cell receptor beta chains below, sequenced in a study of shared T cell receptors in the human thymus. Here immunoSEQ multiplex PCR was the method, and the copy in TCRdb shows in-frame clones only, minus some. The sample includes some 660,000 clones, around 87% of them seen just once. The same specimen was also included in a second study, on human thymus T cells.

Sequencing used thymocytes. These receptors were obtained from a boy under two years old with a congenital heart defect.

In this sample, this clone turned up once. The chain joins TRBV18 to TRBJ2-3, with D uncertain. CDR3 size: 11 residues. The germline V gene has CDR1 KGHSH and CDR2 LQKENI. V was trimmed by 4 bases and J by 4 bases, leaving 3 bases between them. CDR3 in DNA: TGTGCCAGCTCACTCTCAGATACGCAGTATTTT. This codes for CASSLSDTQYF.

The chain couples TRBV5-1 to TRBJ1-2; D not certain. Per the germline V gene, CDR1 is SGHRS and CDR2 is YFSETQ. The V end lost 4 bases, the J end lost 8 bases, and 21 bases lay between the germline ends. CDR3 length equals 15 residues. The CDR3 DNA reads as TGCGCCAGCAGCCAAATTCGGACCCGGCCTAGCGGCTACACCTTC. This codes for CASSQIRTRPSGYTF.

V is TRBV4-1 and J is TRBJ2-5; no firm D call. Trimming stripped 4 bases from V and 4 bases from J, with 16 bases between. The CDR3 is 15 amino acids. CDR1 and CDR2 from the germline V gene are MGHRA and YSYEKL. The CDR3, as DNA: TGCGCCAGCAGCCTCAACCGCAGGTTAGGAGAGACCCAGTACTTC. Translating it yields CASSLNRRLGETQYF.